What follows are 15 T cell receptor beta chains derived from one specimen sequenced in a study of shared T cell receptors in the human thymus. Data came from immunoSEQ multiplex PCR; TCRdb stores just in-frame clones and leaves some out. Counted here are about 380,000 clones, 85% to 95% occurring once; the ten biggest clones make up approximately 0.02%. Material: thymocytes. Every receptor here comes from a human donor.

This clone was detected once. The V and J genes are TRBV2 and TRBJ2-2; 9 bases fit TRBD2. V dropped 6 bases and J dropped 6; count of bases not matched to a gene: 2. In germline, CDR1 is SNHLY, CDR2 FYNNEI. CDR3 length equals 13 residues. CDR3 in DNA: TGTGCCAGCAGGGCGGGAGGGGCCGGGGAGCTGTTTTTT. It translates to CASRAGGAGELFF.

This chain joins TRBV11-1 and TRBJ2-1; TRBD2 matches at 9 bases. The trim removed 5 bases at V and 7 bases at J, leaving 12 bases unmatched. Germline loops: CDR1 SGHAT, CDR2 FQDESV (reference sequence). The CDR3 is made up of 16 amino acids. The CDR3, as DNA: TGTGCCAGCAGCGTGAAGGCGGGAGGGCCGGTTAATGAGCAGTTCTTC. This translates into CASSVKAGGPVNEQFF.

The rearrangement joins TRBV5-4 to TRBJ1-5, with D perhaps matching TRBD1 (5 bases). Per the germline V gene, CDR1 is SGHNT and CDR2 is YYREEE (reference sequence). This CDR3 contains 15 residues. The V end was cut by 0 bases, the J end by 5 bases, with 12 bases between. Here the CDR3 reads CASSLVPGGDQPQHF. The CDR3 nucleotides are TGTGCCAGCAGCTTGGTTCCCGGGGGGGATCAGCCCCAGCATTTT.

The chain employs TRBV10-2 and TRBJ2-1, with TRBD1 matching 9 bases. The CDR3 consists of 17 residues. Germline CDR1 WSHSY, CDR2 SAAADI. J was trimmed by 6 bases and V by 8 bases; bases with no gene match: 17. The CDR3 loop is CASLRPPGQGCSNEQFF. In nucleotides, the CDR3 is TGCGCCAGCCTGAGACCCCCGGGACAGGGTTGTAGCAATGAGCAGTTCTTC.

V is TRBV28 and J is TRBJ2-1, with 7 bases that match TRBD2. V lost 8 bases to trimming and J lost 2 bases; unmatched junction nucleotides: 3. Germline V lookup: CDR1 MDHEN, CDR2 SYDVKM. This CDR3 has 13 residues. CDR3 DNA: TGTGCCAGCGGGAGGGGTACCTACAATGAGCAGTTCTTC. Its translation: CASGRGTYNEQFF. The complete variable domain, with remaining parts taken from reference TRBV28 and TRBJ2-1, reads DVKVTQSSRYLVKRTGEKVFLECVQDMDHENMFWYRQDPGLGLRLIYFSYDVKMKEKGDIPEGYSVSREKKERFSLILESASTNQTSMYLCASGRGTYNEQFFGPGTRLTVL.

This rearrangement joins TRBV4-1 to TRBJ2-2; 7 nucleotides agree with TRBD1. The CDR3 extends over 15 amino acids. Unmatched junction bases numbered 6, after V lost 4 bases and J lost 4 bases. The germline V gene has CDR1 MGHRA and CDR2 YSYEKL. CDR3 nucleotides: TGCGCCAGCAGCCCCCGACAGGGTTCCACCGGGGAGCTGTTTTTT. Protein product: CASSPRQGSTGELFF.

The gene calls are TRBV4-2 and TRBJ1-1; the D gene is possibly TRBD1 (5 bases). The germline V gene has CDR1 LGHNA and CDR2 YNFKEQ. V dropped 1 base and J dropped 0 bases, with 12 bases sitting between them. The CDR3 loop spans 16 amino acids. The CDR3 region has the DNA TGTGCCAGCAGCCAAGTTCCGCGGGGGATGAACACTGAAGCTTTCTTT. Its protein is CASSQVPRGMNTEAFF.

CDR3 loop: CASSQDRGDLAKNIQYF. The CDR3 DNA reads as TGTGCCAGCAGCCAAGATCGCGGAGACTTAGCCAAAAACATTCAGTACTTC. The rearrangement joins TRBV14 to TRBJ2-4, with D unclear. The ends were cut back, 0 bases at V and 0 bases at J, with 12 bases in the middle. The CDR3 is 17 residues long. Germline CDR1 and CDR2: SGHDN and FVKESK.

The chain joins TRBV18 to TRBJ2-3, with 8 bases fitting TRBD1. Germline CDR1 reads KGHSH; CDR2 reads LQKENI. V trimming: 4 bases; J trimming: 6 bases; junction bases outside the gene matches: 9. This CDR3 is built from 15 residues. CDR3 sequence: CASSHPTGDNDTQYF. The CDR3 nucleotides are TGTGCCAGCTCACACCCGACAGGGGATAACGATACGCAGTATTTT.

The J gene is TRBJ2-7, the V gene TRBV28; 11 bases agree with TRBD2. The CDR3 length is 15 residues. Trimming at V came to 4 bases and at J to 3 bases, leaving 5 bases not matched to a gene. Germline CDR1 MDHEN, CDR2 SYDVKM. The chain's CDR3 is CASSSTLAGGYEQYF. The CDR3 nucleotides read TGTGCCAGCAGTTCCACGCTAGCGGGAGGCTACGAGCAGTACTTC.

The rearrangement joins TRBV25-1 to TRBJ2-3, with a tentative D call TRBD2 (6 bases). Germline CDR1 is MGHDK and CDR2 is SYGVNS. The CDR3 extends over 18 amino acids. Deletions cut 2 bases from V and 0 bases from J, with 18 bases between. For the CDR3, the DNA is TGTGCCAGCAGTGAAGGCACGGCGGGACGAACTAGCACAGATACGCAGTATTTT. Its protein is CASSEGTAGRTSTDTQYF.

The chain links TRBV7-2 to TRBJ1-4, with no clear D. The germline V gene encodes CDR1 SGHTA and CDR2 FQGNSA. The CDR3 totals 12 residues. The V gene lost 1 base and the J gene lost 10 bases, with 7 bases spanning the gap. The CDR3 DNA sequence: TGTGCCAGCAGCTTAGAACAAGTAAAACTGTTTTTT. Its protein product is CASSLEQVKLFF.

This sequence joins TRBV10-3 and TRBJ1-1; D is unclear. Germline CDR1 ENHRY, CDR2 SYGVKD. CDR3 length: 13 residues. Trimming stripped 7 bases from V and 2 bases from J, with 11 bases between. CDR3 nucleotides: TGTGCCATCACCATTGGCCCTAACACTGAAGCTTTCTTT. It translates to CAITIGPNTEAFF.

A single count supports this clone. The rearrangement uses TRBV28 and TRBJ2-2; unclear D gene. The CDR3 sequence is 16 residues long. The germline CDR1 and CDR2 sequences are MDHEN and SYDVKM. The V end was cut by 1 base, the J end by 0 bases, with 9 bases between. The CDR3 reads CASSLYRRPNTGELFF. The CDR3 DNA reads as TGTGCCAGCAGTTTATATCGGCGGCCGAACACCGGGGAGCTGTTTTTT.

The chain is built from TRBV14 and TRBJ2-7, with D possibly being TRBD1 or TRBD2 (5 bases each). The germline CDR1 and CDR2 sequences are SGHDN and FVKESK. V lost 3 bases to trimming and J lost 11 bases, with 14 bases between them. The CDR3 spans 12 residues. CDR3 in amino acids: CASSQLIGTKYF. In DNA form, the CDR3 reads TGTGCCAGCAGCCAGCTTATCGGGACGAAGTACTTC. The variable domain in full, completed from reference TRBV14 and TRBJ2-7, reads EAGVTQFPSHSVIEKGQTVTLRCDPISGHDNLYWYRRVMGKEIKFLLHFVKESKQDESGMPNNRFLAERTGGTYSTLKVQPAELEDSGVYFCASSQLIGTKYFGPGTRLTVT.